This T cell receptor beta chain is drawn from a study of CD8 T cells in Susac syndrome. Study-wide context: At the time of blood draw, patients with Susac syndrome were therapy-naive, receiving corticosteroids, or receiving intravenous immunoglobulin alone. Study-wide findings and caveats: Susac-specific public clones were found in total CD8+ and CD8+ TEMRA repertoires, numbering 15 to 20 and five, respectively.

The CDR3 runs to 16 residues. V dropped 5 bases and J dropped 8 bases, with 22 bases sitting between them. Germline assignment: CDR1 LGHDT and CDR2 YNNKEL (reference sequence). Random hexamers primed reverse transcription of about 0.45 to 1 ug RNA. Amplification of TCR beta CDR3 was carried out by immunoSEQ multiplex PCR, which covered 54 Vbeta and 13 Jbeta segments. TCRdb reprocessed the immunoSEQ multiplex PCR reads via MiXCR and lists one record per CDR3 protein. Among 65,000 to 95,000 distinct CDR3 sequences listed, about 93% were seen once. Comments on this clonotype: Its matching antigen is unknown.

The chain has TRBV3-1 and TRBJ2-1; D is perhaps TRBD1 or TRBD2 (5 bases each). This clonotype originated in a human donor with Susac syndrome. The specimen sequenced was CD8+ T cells from PBMCs. Here the CDR3 reads CASSSYLGDGTDEQFF. For the CDR3, the DNA is TGTGCCAGCAGCTCCTACTTAGGGGACGGCACGGATGAGCAGTTCTTC.